The rows below give T cell receptor beta chains drawn from one sample of a study of OX40 agonist ivuxolimab in advanced cancers. Sequenced by immunoSEQ multiplex PCR; TCRdb stores in-frame clones only, minus some. The table shows 40,000 to 45,000 clones, with approximately 86% occurring only once. This sample comprised CD4+ or CD8+ T cells sorted from blood, obtained in a trial of the OX40 agonist ivuxolimab. The receptors originated from an adult with an advanced solid tumor such as melanoma, head and neck, liver or kidney cancer. Each CDR3 is given with its conserved first and last residue. The D gene is left open where the match is weak. The size of a clone is reported for some rows only, either as once, few or many, or as a class for expanded clones.

>TRBV6-5|-|-|TRBJ2-3
CAGSYSSGGDTQYF
TGTGCCGGCAGTTACTCATCAGGGGGGGATACGCAGTATTTT
>TRBV29-1|-|once|TRBJ2-1
CSVGTGSYNEQFF
TGCAGCGTTGGTACAGGGTCCTACAATGAGCAGTTCTTC
>TRBV10-3|-|-|TRBJ2-2
CAIRPKGTGELFF
TGTGCCATCAGGCCCAAGGGCACCGGGGAGCTGTTTTTT
>TRBV6-5|-|-|TRBJ1-1
CASSYPPTPNTEAFF
TGTGCCAGCAGTTACCCCCCGACACCTAACACTGAAGCTTTCTTT
>TRBV7-7|-|-|TRBJ2-1
CASSFGVANEQFF
TGTGCCAGCAGCTTCGGGGTAGCGAATGAGCAGTTCTTC
>TRBV18|-|-|TRBJ1-1
CASSPPVAGRNTEAFF
TGTGCCAGCTCACCACCGGTCGCAGGCCGGAACACTGAAGCTTTCTTT
>TRBV11-1|-|-|TRBJ1-1
CASSLEGRMNTEAFF
TGTGCCAGCAGCTTAGAGGGCAGGATGAACACTGAAGCTTTCTTT
>TRBV19|TRBD2|-|TRBJ2-1
CASSSVLAANNEQFF
TGTGCCAGTAGTAGTGTACTAGCGGCTAACAATGAGCAGTTCTTC
>TRBV5-6|-|-|TRBJ2-5
CASSLSGTQWGTQYF
TGTGCCAGCAGCTTGAGTGGGACCCAGTGGGGGACCCAGTACTTC
>TRBV2|-|-|TRBJ2-7
CASSEGPRRQTYEQYF
TGTGCCAGCAGTGAAGGGCCTCGGAGACAGACCTACGAGCAGTACTTC
>TRBV7-9|TRBD1|-|TRBJ2-3
CASSLSLSATGPQYF
TGTGCCAGCAGCTTGAGTCTTTCGGCGACAGGGCCGCAGTATTTT
>TRBV7-9|-|-|TRBJ1-5
CASSFVGLGQPQHF
TGTGCCAGCAGCTTCGTGGGGTTGGGACAGCCCCAGCATTTT
>TRBV7-9|TRBD1|-|TRBJ2-7
CASSLADRAHEQYF
TGTGCCAGCAGCTTAGCGGACAGGGCCCACGAGCAGTACTTC
>TRBV6-1|-|few|TRBJ1-2
CASSEARQHGYTF
TGTGCCAGCAGTGAAGCGAGGCAGCATGGCTACACCTTC
>TRBV15|-|-|TRBJ2-7
CATSRERTIWQYF
TGTGCCACCAGCAGAGAGAGGACTATTTGGCAGTACTTC
>TRBV16|-|-|TRBJ2-6
CASSQLFSGANVLTF
TGTGCCAGCAGCCAATTATTCTCTGGGGCCAACGTCCTGACTTTC
>TRBV4-1|-|once|TRBJ1-1
CASSQDLGLNTEAFF
TGCGCCAGCAGCCAAGATTTAGGGTTGAACACTGAAGCTTTCTTT
>TRBV30|-|-|TRBJ2-5
CAWTRRGGETQYF
TGTGCCTGGACCCGGCGGGGTGGAGAGACCCAGTACTTC
>TRBV2|-|-|TRBJ1-2
CASSEEIAGAVYGYTF
TGTGCCAGCAGTGAAGAAATAGCGGGCGCAGTCTATGGCTACACCTTC
>TRBV9|-|-|TRBJ2-7
CASSVVQNYEQYF
TGTGCCAGCAGCGTAGTACAGAACTACGAGCAGTACTTC
>TRBV27|TRBD2|-|TRBJ2-1
CASRGTSGYNEQFF
TGTGCCAGCAGAGGGACTAGCGGCTACAATGAGCAGTTCTTC
>TRBV4-1|-|-|TRBJ2-7
CASSQGARADYYEQYF
TGCGCCAGCAGCCAAGGGGCCAGGGCAGACTACTACGAGCAGTACTTC
>TRBV4-3|-|-|TRBJ2-2
CASSQGLRRGANTGELFF
TGCGCCAGCAGCCAAGGCTTGCGACGGGGTGCGAACACCGGGGAGCTGTTTTTT
>TRBV6-5|TRBD1|-|TRBJ2-1
CASSYYRGNEQFF
TGTGCCAGCAGTTATTACAGGGGTAATGAGCAGTTCTTC
>TRBV4-1|TRBD2|once|TRBJ2-3
CASEGRLAGTFTDTQYF
TGCGCCAGCGAGGGGCGACTAGCGGGGACCTTCACAGATACGCAGTATTTT
>TRBV6-5|-|-|TRBJ1-5
CASSYSGGNQPQHF
TGTGCCAGCAGTTACTCGGGGGGCAATCAGCCCCAGCATTTT
>TRBV7-8|TRBD2|-|TRBJ2-7
CASSHFRLAGELSGYEQYF
TGTGCCAGCAGCCACTTCCGTCTAGCGGGAGAGCTCTCGGGCTACGAGCAGTACTTC
>TRBV10-3|TRBD1|once|TRBJ2-7
CASSPGTASSYEQYF
TGTGCCAGCAGCCCCGGGACAGCTTCCTCCTACGAGCAGTACTTC
>TRBV13|-|-|TRBJ1-4
CASSSQGRKLFF
TGTGCCAGCAGCTCACAGGGTAGGAAACTGTTTTTT
>TRBV30|-|-|TRBJ1-3
CAWTFSANTIYF
TGTGCCTGGACTTTTTCTGCAAACACCATATATTTT
>TRBV13|-|-|TRBJ2-2
CASSFTGELFF
TGTGCCAGCAGCTTCACCGGGGAGCTGTTTTTT
>TRBV6-5|TRBD2|-|TRBJ2-1
CASRLAGAGNEQFF
TGTGCCAGCAGACTAGCGGGAGCGGGCAATGAGCAGTTCTTC
>TRBV7-4|TRBD1|-|TRBJ1-5
CASSADGGQGASNQPQHF
TGTGCCAGCAGCGCCGACGGGGGACAGGGGGCGAGCAATCAGCCCCAGCATTTT
>TRBV15|-|few|TRBJ1-5
CATSESRVGGGHQPQHF
TGTGCCACCAGCGAAAGTAGGGTCGGGGGAGGTCATCAGCCCCAGCATTTT
>TRBV28|TRBD2|-|TRBJ2-1
CASSLTGLAGGWGNEQFF
TGTGCCAGCAGTCTAACAGGACTAGCGGGAGGCTGGGGGAATGAGCAGTTCTTC
>TRBV2|TRBD2|-|TRBJ2-3
CASSEAFAREGTDTQYF
TGTGCCAGCAGTGAAGCATTTGCGCGGGAGGGCACAGATACGCAGTATTTT
>TRBV4-2|-|-|TRBJ2-7
CASSQFMDYEQYF
TGTGCCAGCAGCCAATTTATGGACTACGAGCAGTACTTC
>TRBV18|TRBD1|-|TRBJ1-1
CASSPDPTGEHTEAFF
TGTGCCAGCTCACCGGACCCGACAGGGGAACACACTGAAGCTTTCTTT
>TRBV13|-|-|TRBJ2-7
CASSFTQAYEQYF
TGTGCCAGCAGTTTCACACAGGCCTACGAGCAGTACTTC
>TRBV5-5|TRBD2|-|TRBJ2-3
CASSSGTSSSDTQYF
TGTGCCAGCAGCTCCGGGACTAGCAGTTCAGATACGCAGTATTTT
>TRBV28|TRBD1|-|TRBJ1-1
CASSYSPRDRRTEAFF
TGTGCCAGCAGTTATTCCCCCCGGGACAGGAGAACTGAAGCTTTCTTT
>TRBV7-2|TRBD2|-|TRBJ2-2
CASSQEGLAGGLNTGELFF
TGTGCCAGCAGCCAAGAAGGCCTAGCGGGGGGCCTGAACACCGGGGAGCTGTTTTTT
>TRBV28|-|-|TRBJ2-3
CASSFYGRDRTDTQYF
TGTGCCAGCAGTTTTTACGGCAGGGATAGGACAGATACGCAGTATTTT
>TRBV9|TRBD1|-|TRBJ2-3
CASSEDYRGPGTDTQYF
TGTGCCAGCAGCGAAGACTACAGGGGGCCGGGCACAGATACGCAGTATTTT
>TRBV16|TRBD1|-|TRBJ2-7
CASSEDRGSSYEQYF
TGTGCCAGCAGCGAGGACAGGGGAAGCTCCTACGAGCAGTACTTC
>TRBV5-4|-|-|TRBJ1-1
CASSLSFGRAEAFF
TGTGCCAGCAGCTTATCATTTGGGAGGGCTGAAGCTTTCTTT
>TRBV30|-|-|TRBJ2-3
CASAGGRRTDTQYF
TGTGCCTCCGCCGGAGGACGCCGCACAGATACGCAGTATTTT
>TRBV25-1|-|-|TRBJ1-5
CASSGQGNQPQHF
TGTGCCAGCAGTGGGCAGGGGAATCAGCCCCAGCATTTT
>TRBV6-1|-|-|TRBJ1-3
CASKDSHSGNTIYF
TGTGCCAGCAAGGATTCCCACTCTGGAAACACCATATATTTT
>TRBV12-5|-|-|TRBJ2-1
CATLPPAGAPEQFF
TGTGCTACCCTCCCACCCGCGGGGGCGCCCGAGCAGTTCTTC
>TRBV7-9|-|-|TRBJ2-7
CASSLSPRVEQYF
TGTGCCAGCAGCTTATCCCCTCGGGTCGAGCAGTACTTC
>TRBV14|-|few|TRBJ2-7
CASSQGYEQYF
TGTGCCAGCAGCCAAGGGTACGAGCAGTACTTC
>TRBV4-2|-|-|TRBJ2-1
CASSQGRDSYNEQFF
TGTGCCAGCAGCCAAGGGAGAGACTCCTACAATGAGCAGTTCTTC
>TRBV5-7|-|-|TRBJ1-5
CASSFWGEMGQPQHF
TGTGCCAGCAGCTTCTGGGGGGAAATGGGTCAGCCCCAGCATTTT
>TRBV7-2|-|-|TRBJ2-7
CASSRTEDSYEQYF
TGTGCCAGCAGCCGGACAGAAGATTCCTACGAGCAGTACTTC
>TRBV5-5|-|-|TRBJ1-2
CASSPPGGNYGYTF
TGTGCCAGCAGCCCGCCCGGGGGGAACTATGGCTACACCTTC
>TRBV5-1|-|-|TRBJ1-2
CASSGTGGNYGYTF
TGCGCCAGCAGCGGCACAGGAGGCAACTATGGCTACACCTTC
>TRBV7-9|-|once|TRBJ2-1
CASSGLLDNEQFF
TGTGCCAGCAGCGGCCTACTCGACAATGAGCAGTTCTTC
>TRBV11-2|-|-|TRBJ1-6
CASSSRGDSYNSPLHF
TGTGCCAGCAGTTCCCGGGGAGACTCCTATAATTCACCCCTCCACTTT
>TRBV13|-|-|TRBJ1-1
CASSLVRRNTEAFF
TGTGCCAGCAGCTTAGTGCGGAGAAACACTGAAGCTTTCTTT